Listed below are T cell receptor beta chains from one sample, sequenced in a study of cytomegalovirus exposure and HLA in healthy donors. TCRdb keeps only in-frame clones here, not all; method: immunoSEQ multiplex PCR. The sample contains under 200,000 clones, 80% to 85% of which appear only once. Input material: PBMCs. The receptors were gathered from a woman aged 18 to 35 in good health and CMV-seronegative. Each CDR3 is given with its conserved first and last residue. D genes are given only for firm matches. Expanded clones get a size class; other rows say once, few or many, or leave the size out.

V	J	size	D	DNA	CDR3
TRBV7-9	TRBJ1-1	-	-	TGTGCCAGCAGCTTAGGGGCCCAGGAGGGATCTTTCTTT	CASSLGAQEGSFF
TRBV18	TRBJ2-7	-	-	TGTGCCAGCTCACCCATAGGGGTCCGACAGGCTAGAGAGCAGTACTTC	CASSPIGVRQAREQYF
TRBV5-6	TRBJ2-2	-	TRBD1	TGTGCCAGCAGCTCGACAGGGGCTGGGGAGCTGTTTTTT	CASSSTGAGELFF
TRBV5-1	TRBJ2-3	-	TRBD2	TGCGCCAGCAGCAGAGTAGCGGGGGGCATCACAGATACGCAGTATTTT	CASSRVAGGITDTQYF
TRBV5-5	TRBJ2-5	-	TRBD1	TGTGCCAGCAGCCCCAGACAGGGGCTAGGAGAGACCCAGTACTTC	CASSPRQGLGETQYF
TRBV21-1	TRBJ2-5	-	-	TGTAGGCTGACAGTTACAATCAAAGAGACCCAGTACTTC	CRLTVTIKETQYF
TRBV5-6	TRBJ2-5	-	TRBD2	TGTGCCAGCAGCTTGGAGCGGACTAGGGTGGGGGAGCAGTACTTC	CASSLERTRVGEQYF
TRBV5-6	TRBJ2-2	-	-	TGTGCCAGCAGCTTTCGCACCGGGGAGCTGTTTTTT	CASSFRTGELFF
TRBV28	TRBJ1-2	-	-	TGTGCCAGCCGACAGGTTAACTATGGCTACACCTTC	CASRQVNYGYTF
TRBV2	TRBJ2-3	-	-	TGTGCCAGCAGTGCCCAGACAGATACGCAGTATTTT	CASSAQTDTQYF
TRBV10-2	TRBJ1-4	few	-	TGCGCCAGCAGTTCAGGGACAACTAATGAAAAACTGTTTTTT	CASSSGTTNEKLFF
TRBV4-2	TRBJ2-3	few	-	TGTGCCAGCAGCCAAGAATCTGCGACAGATACGCAGTATTTT	CASSQESATDTQYF
TRBV19	TRBJ1-5	-	TRBD1	TGTGCCAGTAGTACGCCAGGACAGGGAGGCAATCAGCCCCAGCATTTT	CASSTPGQGGNQPQHF
TRBV6-5	TRBJ1-2	-	TRBD1	TGTGCCAGCAGCTCGCTTCCAGGGGGCAACTATGGCTACACCTTC	CASSSLPGGNYGYTF
TRBV29-1	TRBJ2-3	few	-	TGCAGCGTTGTCGTCTACACAGATACGCAGTATTTT	CSVVVYTDTQYF
TRBV6-5	TRBJ2-2	-	-	TGTGCCAGCAGTCTCGGGACGAACACCGGGGAGCTGTTTTTT	CASSLGTNTGELFF
TRBV14	TRBJ2-7	-	TRBD2	TGTGCCAGCAGCCAAGATGAGGGGCGGGAGTACGAGCAGTACTTC	CASSQDEGREYEQYF
TRBV18	TRBJ2-7	-	-	TGTGCCAGCTCACAACTGGAGATCTCCTCCTACGAGCAGTACTTC	CASSQLEISSYEQYF
TRBV11-1	TRBJ2-1	-	-	TGTGCCAGCAGCAAGGACAGCTACAATGAGCAGTTCTTC	CASSKDSYNEQFF
TRBV1	TRBJ1-2	-	-	TGCACCAGCAGCCAAGAAGGCGGAGGGGTCGAGGATGGCTACACCTTC	CTSSQEGGGVEDGYTF
TRBV7-9	TRBJ2-2	-	-	TGTGCCAGCAGCTTGACACAGTCGAACACCGGGGAGCTGTTTTTT	CASSLTQSNTGELFF
TRBV19	TRBJ1-4	-	TRBD1	TGTGCCAGTAGTGGACAGGGGAGTGAAAAACTGTTTTTT	CASSGQGSEKLFF
TRBV4-1	TRBJ2-7	-	TRBD1	TGCGCCAGCAGCCAAGTCTGGACAGGGGACTCCTACGAGCAGTACTTC	CASSQVWTGDSYEQYF
TRBV27	TRBJ1-1	once	TRBD1	TGTGCCAGCAGGGGCCTACAGGGGGCTAAGAACACTGAAGCTTTCTTT	CASRGLQGAKNTEAFF
TRBV27	TRBJ2-7	-	-	TGTGCCAGCAGGTCCATCTACGAGCAGTACTTC	CASRSIYEQYF
TRBV5-1	TRBJ1-2	-	TRBD1	TGCGCCAGCAGCCCGCGCTGGGACAGGGTCTATGGCTACACCTTC	CASSPRWDRVYGYTF
TRBV19	TRBJ2-2	-	TRBD1	TGTGCCAGTAAAAGGACAGGGGCCACCGGGGAGCTGTTTTTT	CASKRTGATGELFF
TRBV5-1	TRBJ1-2	-	-	TGCGCCAGCAGCCCGTGGAGCTATGGCTACACCTTC	CASSPWSYGYTF
TRBV9	TRBJ1-4	-	-	TGTGCCAGCAGCGTAGACGAGACAGGATACTTCAATGAAAAACTGTTTTTT	CASSVDETGYFNEKLFF
TRBV6-5	TRBJ2-5	-	-	TGTGCCAGCAGTTACTCCACGGAGTACGGGGAGACCCAGTACTTC	CASSYSTEYGETQYF
TRBV5-6	TRBJ2-5	-	TRBD2	TGTGCCAGCAGAGTACTAGCGGGAGAGTTCCAAGAGACCCAGTACTTC	CASRVLAGEFQETQYF
TRBV30	TRBJ2-3	-	-	TGTGCCTGGAGGTGGGGGCACCGGGCAGATACGCAGTATTTT	CAWRWGHRADTQYF
TRBV11-2	TRBJ2-5	-	TRBD2	TGTGCCAGCAGCCACGTAGTAGCGGGGGAGTATCAGACCCAGTACTTC	CASSHVVAGEYQTQYF
TRBV18	TRBJ2-1	-	TRBD2	TGTGCCAGCTCACCATTGTTTAGCGGGAACTCCTACAATGAGCAGTTCTTC	CASSPLFSGNSYNEQFF
TRBV6-5	TRBJ2-5	-	TRBD1	TGTGCCAGCAGCTACAGGGGGCTTGAGACCCAGTACTTC	CASSYRGLETQYF
TRBV25-1	TRBJ1-5	once	TRBD1	TGTGCCAGCAGTGGGACAGGGGGCAATCAGCCCCAGCATTTT	CASSGTGGNQPQHF
TRBV28	TRBJ2-7	-	-	TGTGCCAGCAGTTTATTCCTCATCAACCGACAGACGCGAGTTCACTACGAGCAGTACTTC	CASSLFLINRQTRVHYEQYF
TRBV19	TRBJ2-3	once	-	TGTGCCAGTAGTATTCGAGCGGAGGGCACAGATACGCAGTATTTT	CASSIRAEGTDTQYF
TRBV7-9	TRBJ1-1	-	TRBD1	TGTGCCAGCAGCTTACCGCAGGGGGCATACACTGAAGCTTTCTTT	CASSLPQGAYTEAFF
TRBV2	TRBJ1-1	-	-	TGTGCCAGCACCCCCCGGAACACTGAAGCTTTCTTT	CASTPRNTEAFF
TRBV25-1	TRBJ2-5	-	-	TGTGCCAGCACGGGGTACCGGGAGACCCAGTACTTC	CASTGYRETQYF